Only a few counts were recorded for the clone carrying this T cell receptor beta chain. What it recognizes is unknown. The sample comes from a study of shared clonotypes between healthy human individuals. Findings of the study overall: Across a handful of donors, naive CD4 shared 5% to 5.5%, naive CD8 less than 4%, memory CD4 more than 2%, memory CD8 0.35% to 0.5%. Among non-shared clonotypes, generation probabilities were lower than among those shared by all four donors.

Trimming pared 4 bases from V and 4 bases from J, leaving 7 bases between. From germline, CDR1 is SGHTA and CDR2 FQGNSA. The CDR3 totals 12 residues. All the donors were Caucasian adults who lived in Nashville, Tennessee. Sequencing used immunoSEQ multiplex PCR; TCRdb keeps in-frame clones, though not all of them. The sample holds 2 million to 2.5 million clones, nearly 97% seen once. The chain joins TRBV7-2 to TRBJ1-2; D uncertain. This receptor was taken from a man between 18 and 35 years old in good health. What was sequenced was naive CD4+ T cells sorted from blood. Subset: CD45RA+ positively selected. The DNA for the CDR3 is TGTGCCAGCAGCTCAAACAGCTATGGCTACACCTTC. Residues: CASSSNSYGYTF.